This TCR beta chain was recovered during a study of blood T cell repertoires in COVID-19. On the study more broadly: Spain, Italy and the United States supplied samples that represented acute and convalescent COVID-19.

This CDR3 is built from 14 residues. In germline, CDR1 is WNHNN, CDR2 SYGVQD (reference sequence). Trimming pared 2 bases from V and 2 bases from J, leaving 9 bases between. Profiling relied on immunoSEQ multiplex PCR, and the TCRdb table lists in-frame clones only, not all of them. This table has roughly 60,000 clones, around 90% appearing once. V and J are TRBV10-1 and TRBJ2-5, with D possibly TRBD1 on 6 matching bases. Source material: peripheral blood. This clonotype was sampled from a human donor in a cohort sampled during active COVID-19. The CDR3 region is CASSERDKQETQYF. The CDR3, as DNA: TGCGCCAGCAGTGAGCGGGACAAACAAGAGACCCAGTACTTC.